A single sample gave rise to the 8 T cell receptor beta chains below, sequenced in a study of CD8 T cells in ankylosing spondylitis. Study outcomes and limitations: Seven to nine highly homologous variants made up a TCR beta motif, and this motif appeared characteristic of ankylosing spondylitis blood.

TCRdb reanalysed the 5' RACE reads using MiXCR and keeps one entry per CDR3 protein. Of about 540,000 distinct CDR3 sequences listed, roughly 13% are singletons. Antigens for these TCRs are unknown. The sequenced sample was blood, either unsorted or a sorted T cell fraction (not recorded which). Receptors originate from a male donor with ankylosing spondylitis.

The chain couples TRBV7-2 to TRBJ2-1; 8 bases fit TRBD2. The germline CDR1 and CDR2 sequences are SGHTA and FQGNSA. This CDR3 region has 12 residues. V was pared by 1 base and J by 13 bases, with 3 bases of the junction left unmatched. CDR3 amino acids: CASSLEAGGQFF. CDR3 bases: TGTGCCAGCAGCTTAGAGGCGGGAGGCCAGTTCTTC.

A few counts support this clonotype. V and J are TRBV10-3 and TRBJ2-3; no clear D. V dropped 9 bases and J dropped 1 base, with 8 bases sitting between them. Germline assignment: CDR1 ENHRY and CDR2 SYGVKD. This CDR3 has 12 residues. CDR3 nucleotides: TGTGCCATAAGTTCCCGCACAGATACGCAGTATTTT. As protein: CAISSRTDTQYF.

The genes are TRBV3-1 and TRBJ1-2, with D unresolved. V was clipped by 5 bases and J by 8 bases, with 18 bases between them. Germline CDR1 is LGHDT and CDR2 is YNNKEL (reference sequence). CDR3 length: 14 residues. The CDR3 sequence is CASSWASTPGGYTF. For the CDR3, the DNA is TGTGCCAGCAGCTGGGCCTCGACCCCTGGGGGCTACACCTTC. Full variable domain (remainder filled in from reference TRBV3-1 and TRBJ1-2): DTAVSQTPKYLVTQMGNDKSIKCEQNLGHDTMYWYKQDSKKFLKIMFSYNNKELIINETVPNRFSPKSPDKAHLNLHINSLELGDSAVYFCASSWASTPGGYTFGSGTRLTVV.

This clonotype showed up just a few times. J is TRBJ2-3 and V is TRBV7-2; 11 bases agree with TRBD1. V gave up 1 base and J gave up 6 bases; unmatched junction bases: 9. Germline CDR1 is SGHTA and CDR2 is FQGNSA. This CDR3 contains 17 residues. CDR3 DNA: TGTGCCAGCAGCTTAGAGCCGTGGACAGGGGGCGGGGATACGCAGTATTTT. This encodes CASSLEPWTGGGDTQYF.

The sample holds a few counts of this clonotype. This rearrangement joins TRBV7-9 to TRBJ1-2; D is possibly TRBD1 (6 bases). The CDR3 is made up of 14 amino acids. Trimming removed 2 bases at V and 6 bases at J, with 13 bases between. CDR1 is SEHNR, CDR2 FQNEAQ, per germline (reference sequence). The CDR3 DNA sequence: TGTGCCAGCAGCTTAAGGCAGGGGAACGATGGCTACACCTTC. Translation: CASSLRQGNDGYTF.

This clonotype was picked up many times. This chain joins TRBV12-3 or TRBV12-4 and TRBJ2-7; tentatively, D is TRBD1 (5 bases). The CDR3 length is 12 residues. Between the trimmed V and J ends, which lost 5 bases and 1 base, there was a span of 6 bases. The CDR3 region is CASSGASYEQYF. In DNA form, the CDR3 reads TGTGCCAGCAGTGGGGCATCCTACGAGCAGTACTTC.

The V and J genes are TRBV28 and TRBJ2-1; 12 bases map to TRBD2. The V gene end was trimmed by 5 bases and the J gene end by 8 bases; junction bases not matched to a gene: 7. Germline V gene lookup returns CDR1 MDHEN and CDR2 SYDVKM. The CDR3 has 15 amino acids. The chain's CDR3 is CASSETSGRVDEQFF. CDR3 nucleotide sequence: TGTGCCAGCAGTGAGACTAGCGGGAGAGTCGATGAGCAGTTCTTC.

V is TRBV5-4 and J is TRBJ2-2, with a possible D match to TRBD1 (5 bases). This CDR3 spans 15 amino acids. Germline CDR1 is SGHNT and CDR2 is YYREEE (reference sequence). Trimming pared 0 bases from V and 6 bases from J, leaving 12 bases between. The CDR3 sequence is CASSLARADAGELFF. In nucleotides, the CDR3 is TGTGCCAGCAGCTTGGCCAGGGCAGACGCCGGGGAGCTGTTTTTT.